This TCR beta chain originates from a study of control samples from healthy donors and cancer patients. Clones were read by immunoSEQ multiplex PCR, and TCRdb kept only the in-frame ones, dropping some. The sample contains more than 75,000 clones, about four fifths of which appear only once. Trimming removed 0 bases from V and 8 bases from J, with 13 bases in between. The germline gives CDR1 LGHNA, CDR2 YSLEER. This CDR3 has 14 amino acids. The table lists this clone with a few counts. The sequenced sample consisted of blood. The chain combines TRBV4-3 with TRBJ1-2; D remains ambiguous. The TCR comes from a woman aged 30 to 39 in good health. The CDR3 sequence: CASSQDRLDGGYTF. In DNA form, the CDR3 reads TGCGCCAGCAGCCAAGATAGACTCGACGGGGGCTACACCTTC.